The entry below gives a single T cell receptor beta chain sequence along with its context. This specimen belongs to a study of blood T cell repertoires in COVID-19. For the study at large: The United States, Italy and Spain were the sources of the acute and convalescent COVID-19 samples. Sample material is recorded as cDNA or gDNA derived from T cells, B-cell-depleted T cells, or PBMCs.

In the original workflow: Quantification of nucleated cells was approximated via reference gene primer amplification. TCRdb keeps only in-frame clones here, not all; method: immunoSEQ multiplex PCR. The V and J calls and clone size are taken from that table; D and trimming were inferred from the DNA. The data hold over 65,000 clones, with roughly 89% observed a single time. The V end lost 4 bases, the J end lost 0 bases, and 6 bases lay between the germline ends. Germline CDR1 MNHEY, CDR2 SVGEGT. The CDR3 has 14 residues. This TCR derives from a man between 45 and 60 years old with active or convalescent COVID-19. The specimen sequenced was peripheral blood. The gene calls are TRBV6-2 or TRBV6-3 and TRBJ1-4; no reliable D call. CDR3 coding DNA: TGTGCCAGCAGTTCGGCGGCAACTAATGAAAAACTGTTTTTT. Encoded protein: CASSSAATNEKLFF.